A single sample is the source of the 17 T cell receptor beta chains below, sequenced in a study of neurological immune-mediated disorders. From the 5' RACE reads, TCRdb called clonotypes with MiXCR, one entry per CDR3 protein. The sample holds some 57,000 distinct CDR3 sequences; roughly 3.5% are singletons and the top ten take 6% to 8.5%. Sequencing was carried out using PBMCs. These receptors were obtained from a woman aged 60 to 75 with multiple sclerosis.

The sample holds many counts of this clonotype. V usage is TRBV7-9 and J usage is TRBJ2-7; possibly TRBD1 or TRBD2 for D (5 bases each). Germline CDR1 SEHNR, CDR2 FQNEAQ (reference sequence). V was trimmed by 5 bases and J by 2 bases, leaving 13 bases between them. The CDR3 sequence is 14 residues long. CDR3 DNA sequence: TGTGCCAGCAGCCACGGGGACGGGACCTACGAGCAGTACTTC. As protein: CASSHGDGTYEQYF.

This clonotype was observed many times. One end of the junction does not line up with germline, which may come from a read error. The CDR3 loop reads CASSLARDQDF. CDR3 bases: TGTGCCAGCAGCTTGGCTAGGGATCAGGACTTC. The chain couples TRBV5-6 to TRBJ2-7; D not certain. The V gene's germline CDR1 is SGHDT and CDR2 YYEEEE. This CDR3 comprises 11 residues.

The sample holds many counts of this clonotype. The chain carries TRBV7-2 and TRBJ1-1; no clear D. This CDR3 is built from 15 residues. The germline V and J ends were trimmed by 1 base and 0 bases, with 9 bases remaining between them. Germline lookup yields CDR1 SGHTA and CDR2 FQGNSA. CDR3 in amino acids: CASSLGTHMNTEAFF. DNA of the CDR3: TGTGCCAGCAGCTTAGGTACACATATGAACACTGAAGCTTTCTTT.

In this sample, this clonotype turned up many times. The chain recombines TRBV9 with TRBJ1-4; 7 nucleotides match TRBD1. CDR1 is SGDLS and CDR2 is YYNGEE in the germline V gene. The CDR3 loop spans 22 amino acids. J lost 5 bases, V lost 2 bases, and 27 bases had no gene match. CDR3 coding DNA: TGTGCCAGCAGCGTTGGGACAGCCTCCCCTAATGAGTATCGGTTGGAAAATGAAAAACTGTTTTTT. This sequence encodes CASSVGTASPNEYRLENEKLFF.

This clonotype was observed a few times. The rearrangement links TRBV3-1 to TRBJ2-3; 11 nucleotides line up with TRBD2. V lost 6 bases to trimming and J lost 0 bases; unmatched junction nucleotides: 11. Germline CDR1 LGHDT, CDR2 YNNKEL (reference sequence). This CDR3 comprises 18 residues. CDR3 loop: CASSRISGTSGSTDTQYF. Written as DNA, the CDR3 is TGTGCCAGCAGTCGAATTTCCGGGACTAGCGGCAGCACAGATACGCAGTATTTT.

This clonotype was seen repeatedly, ten times or more. The J gene is TRBJ1-5, the V gene TRBV27; TRBD1 matches 10 bases. There are 15 residues in the CDR3. Looked up from germline, CDR1 is MNHEY and CDR2 is SMNVEV (reference sequence). With V trimmed by 6 bases and J by 4 bases, 6 bases remained unmatched. The CDR3: CASRGTGAVNQPQHF. The CDR3 DNA follows: TGTGCCAGCAGGGGGACAGGGGCGGTAAATCAGCCCCAGCATTTT.

In this sample, this clonotype turned up many times. V usage is TRBV28 and J usage is TRBJ2-3; 8 positions agree with TRBD1. The CDR3 extends over 15 amino acids. Germline-derived CDR1 and CDR2 are MDHEN and SYDVKM. Trimming took 5 bases from V and 1 from J; bases not matched to a gene: 5. The CDR3 DNA reads as TGTGCCAGCAGTGCCCCGGGACAGGGCACAGATACGCAGTATTTT. Translation gives CASSAPGQGTDTQYF.

This clonotype was observed many times. The rearrangement links TRBV20-1 to TRBJ1-2, with D possibly matching TRBD1 (6 bases). Germline V gene lookup returns CDR1 DFQATT and CDR2 SNEGSKA (reference sequence). The CDR3 loop spans 13 amino acids. With 5 bases removed from V and 9 bases from J, the gap between germline ends came to 19 bases. The chain's CDR3 is CSAGTGGDPSYTF. The CDR3 DNA follows: TGCAGTGCTGGGACGGGGGGCGATCCCAGCTACACCTTC.

V usage is TRBV5-1 and J usage is TRBJ2-7; D ambiguous. The CDR3 is 13 amino acids. Germline loops: CDR1 SGHRS, CDR2 YFSETQ. The ends were cut back, 0 bases at V and 4 bases at J, with 8 bases in the middle. The CDR3 spells CASSLAWEYEQYF. In DNA form, the CDR3 reads TGCGCCAGCAGCTTGGCCTGGGAATACGAGCAGTACTTC.

This clonotype was counted many times. This rearrangement joins TRBV4-1 to TRBJ2-1; D might be TRBD2 (6 bases). In germline, CDR1 is MGHRA, CDR2 YSYEKL. The V and J ends lost 0 bases and 7 bases respectively, with 7 bases between them. The CDR3 sequence is 13 residues long. CDR3 sequence reads: CASSQETRNEQFF. CDR3 sequence (DNA): TGCGCCAGCAGCCAAGAGACTAGAAATGAGCAGTTCTTC.

This clonotype appeared many times. The chain joins TRBV20-1 to TRBJ2-4; weak D call: TRBD2 (6 bases). V shed 5 bases and J shed 4 bases, with 30 bases lying between them. Per the germline V gene, CDR1 is DFQATT and CDR2 is SNEGSKA (reference sequence). This CDR3 has 19 residues. The CDR3 here is CSASPGLTRTPHRKNIQYF. The CDR3 nucleotides read TGCAGTGCTTCACCAGGACTAACCCGAACCCCCCACCGAAAAAACATTCAGTACTTC.

This clonotype was counted at least ten times. The chain carries TRBV5-1 and TRBJ2-1; D remains unclear. Looked up from germline, CDR1 is SGHRS and CDR2 is YFSETQ. The length of the CDR3 is 13 residues. Trimming stripped 1 base from V and 3 bases from J, with 5 bases between. Here the CDR3 DNA reads TGCGCCAGCAGCTTGTCGGACTACAATGAGCAGTTCTTC. This codes for CASSLSDYNEQFF.

This clonotype was picked up many times. CDR3 amino acids: CASSWGTGINEQFF. As DNA, the CDR3 is TGCGCCAGCAGCTGGGGGACAGGGATCAATGAGCAGTTCTTC. The chain joins TRBV5-1 to TRBJ2-1, with 9 bases aligning to TRBD1. The V gene end was trimmed by 3 bases and the J gene end by 6 bases; junction bases not matched to a gene: 4. The CDR3 spans 14 residues. From germline, CDR1 is SGHRS and CDR2 YFSETQ.

This clonotype came up many times. J is TRBJ2-6 and V is TRBV6-5; D gene uncertain. Trimming shortened V by 10 bases and J by 4 bases, and 14 bases separated the two germline ends. CDR3 length: 14 residues. The germline gives CDR1 MNHEY, CDR2 SVGAGI. As DNA, the CDR3 is TGTGCCACCACAAGGTCGGCGGGGGCCAACGTCCTGACTTTC. This translates into CATTRSAGANVLTF.

This clonotype was counted at least ten times. V and J are TRBV5-1 and TRBJ1-1; D gene uncertain. Germline V gives CDR1 SGHRS, CDR2 YFSETQ. Trimming removed 5 bases at V and 1 base at J, with 9 bases between. This CDR3 contains 13 residues. CDR3 residues: CASRQQWNTEAFF. The CDR3 coding sequence is TGCGCCAGCAGACAACAGTGGAACACTGAAGCTTTCTTT.

At least ten counts were recorded for this clonotype. This rearrangement joins TRBV7-8 to TRBJ2-2, with 8 bases fitting TRBD1. After removal of 6 bases from V and 1 base from J, the junction contained 4 bases not matched to a gene. Germline-derived CDR1 and CDR2 are SGHVS and FQNEAQ. The CDR3 spans 15 residues. DNA of the CDR3: TGTGCCAGCAGGACACAGGGGGGGAACACCGGGGAGCTGTTTTTT. Protein product: CASRTQGGNTGELFF.

In its sample, this clonotype was seen many times. V usage is TRBV4-1 and J usage is TRBJ2-5, with D possibly matching TRBD2 (6 bases). V lost 3 bases and J 1 base, leaving 12 bases between the germline ends. Germline V gene sequence: CDR1 MGHRA, CDR2 YSYEKL. This CDR3 has 15 residues. The CDR3 here is CASSHGSGSQETQYF. The CDR3 region has the DNA TGCGCCAGCAGCCATGGATCCGGGAGCCAAGAGACCCAGTACTTC.